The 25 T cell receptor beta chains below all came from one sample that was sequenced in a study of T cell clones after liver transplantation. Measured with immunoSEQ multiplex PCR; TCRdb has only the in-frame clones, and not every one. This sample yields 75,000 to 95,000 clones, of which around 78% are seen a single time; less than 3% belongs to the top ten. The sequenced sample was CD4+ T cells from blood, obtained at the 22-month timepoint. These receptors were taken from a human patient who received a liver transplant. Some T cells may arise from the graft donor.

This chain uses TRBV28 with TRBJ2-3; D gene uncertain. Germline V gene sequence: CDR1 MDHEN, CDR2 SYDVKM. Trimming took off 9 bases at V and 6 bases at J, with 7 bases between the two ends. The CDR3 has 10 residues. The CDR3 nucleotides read TGTGCCAGTAGCATGGATACGCAGTATTTT. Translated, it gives CASSMDTQYF. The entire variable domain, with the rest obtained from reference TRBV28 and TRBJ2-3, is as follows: DVKVTQSSRYLVKRTGEKVFLECVQDMDHENMFWYRQDPGLGLRLIYFSYDVKMKEKGDIPEGYSVSREKKERFSLILESASTNQTSMYLCASSMDTQYFGPGTRLTVL.

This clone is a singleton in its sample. As DNA, the CDR3 is TGTGCCAGCAGTTCCCTCTTCCTAGGAGGGGGCGACCTTCAGCCCCAGCATTTT. Translated: CASSSLFLGGGDLQPQHF. The rearrangement uses TRBV28 and TRBJ1-5; 7 bases agree with TRBD1. V lost 4 bases and J lost 6; bases outside the gene matches: 18. The CDR3 extends over 18 amino acids. CDR1 MDHEN and CDR2 SYDVKM come from the germline V gene.

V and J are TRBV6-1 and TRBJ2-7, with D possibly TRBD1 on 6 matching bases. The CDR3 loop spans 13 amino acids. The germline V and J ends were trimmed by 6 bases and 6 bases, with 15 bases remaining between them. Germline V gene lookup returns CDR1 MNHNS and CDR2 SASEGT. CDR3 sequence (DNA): TGTGCCAGCAGCCTCCCAGGGGCGCCCGAGCAGTACTTC. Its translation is CASSLPGAPEQYF.

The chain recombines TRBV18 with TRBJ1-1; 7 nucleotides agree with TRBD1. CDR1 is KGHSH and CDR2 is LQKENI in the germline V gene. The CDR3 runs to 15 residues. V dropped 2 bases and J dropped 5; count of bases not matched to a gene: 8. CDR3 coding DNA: TGTGCCAGCTCACCAGAGGCGTCCAGGGGGACTGAAGCTTTCTTT. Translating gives CASSPEASRGTEAFF.

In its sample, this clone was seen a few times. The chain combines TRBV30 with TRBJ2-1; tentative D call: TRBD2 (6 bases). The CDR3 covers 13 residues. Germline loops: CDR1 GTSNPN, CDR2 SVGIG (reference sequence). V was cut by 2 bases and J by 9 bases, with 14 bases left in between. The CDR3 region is CAWSWQGGGEQFF. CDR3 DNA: TGTGCCTGGAGTTGGCAGGGAGGCGGTGAGCAGTTCTTC. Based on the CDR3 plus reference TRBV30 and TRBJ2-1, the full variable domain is SQTIHQWPATLVQPVGSPLSLECTVEGTSNPNLYWYRQAAGRGLQLLFYSVGIGQISSEVPQNLSASRPQDRQFILSSKKLLLSDSGFYLCAWSWQGGGEQFFGPGTRLTVL.

CDR3 sequence reads: CASSLVRTSGEQYF. CDR3 DNA: TGTGCCAGCAGCTTAGTGAGGACTAGCGGGGAGCAGTACTTC. The chain uses TRBV11-2 and TRBJ2-7; 11 bases agree with TRBD2. V was pared by 1 base and J by 7 bases, with 3 bases of the junction left unmatched. The CDR3 spans 14 residues. Germline V CDR1 and CDR2: SGHAT, FQNNGV.

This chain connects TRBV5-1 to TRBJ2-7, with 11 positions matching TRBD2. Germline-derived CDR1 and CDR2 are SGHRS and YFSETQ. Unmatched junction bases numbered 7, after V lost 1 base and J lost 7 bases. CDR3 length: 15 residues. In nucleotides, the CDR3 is TGCGCCAGCAGCTTGACTAGCGGGAGATCGATTGAGCAGTACTTC. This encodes CASSLTSGRSIEQYF.

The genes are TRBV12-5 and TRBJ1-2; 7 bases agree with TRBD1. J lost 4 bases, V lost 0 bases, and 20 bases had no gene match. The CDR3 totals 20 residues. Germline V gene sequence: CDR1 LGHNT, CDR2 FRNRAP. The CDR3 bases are TGTGCTAGTGGTTTGGTACCCCTCCCGTTAGGAGGGGGCGCGCTCTATGGCTACACCTTC. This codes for CASGLVPLPLGGGALYGYTF.

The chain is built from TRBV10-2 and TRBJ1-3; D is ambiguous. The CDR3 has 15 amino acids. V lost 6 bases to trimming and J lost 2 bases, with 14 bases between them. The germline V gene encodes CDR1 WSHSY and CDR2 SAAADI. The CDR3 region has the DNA TGCGCCAGCAGCTATGGTCCATCCCCTGGAAACACCATATATTTT. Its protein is CASSYGPSPGNTIYF.

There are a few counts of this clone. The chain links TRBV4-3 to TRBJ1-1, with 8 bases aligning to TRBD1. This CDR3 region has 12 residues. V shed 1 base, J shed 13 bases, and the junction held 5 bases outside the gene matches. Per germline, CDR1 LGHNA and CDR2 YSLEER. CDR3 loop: CASSQGGTGFFF. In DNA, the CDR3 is TGCGCCAGCAGCCAAGGGGGGACAGGCTTTTTCTTT.

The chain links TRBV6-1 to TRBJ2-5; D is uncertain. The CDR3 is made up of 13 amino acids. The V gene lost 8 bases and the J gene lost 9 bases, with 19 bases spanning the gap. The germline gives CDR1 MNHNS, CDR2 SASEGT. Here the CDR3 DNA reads TGTGCCAGCGTCGACGGGCCTCATCGCTCCCAGTACTTC. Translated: CASVDGPHRSQYF.

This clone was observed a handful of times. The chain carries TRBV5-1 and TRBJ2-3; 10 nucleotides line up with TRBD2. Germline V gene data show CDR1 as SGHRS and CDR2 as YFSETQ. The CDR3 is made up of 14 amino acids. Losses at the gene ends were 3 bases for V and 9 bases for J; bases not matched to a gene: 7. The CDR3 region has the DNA TGCGCCAGCAGCTCGCTAGCGGGAGACGACACGCAGTATTTT. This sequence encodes CASSSLAGDDTQYF.

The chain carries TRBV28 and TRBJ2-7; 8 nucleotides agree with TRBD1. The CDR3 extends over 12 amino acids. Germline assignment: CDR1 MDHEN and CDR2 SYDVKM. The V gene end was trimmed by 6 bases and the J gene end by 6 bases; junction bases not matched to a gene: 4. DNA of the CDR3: TGTGCCAGCAGCGACGACAGGGGCGAGCAGTACTTC. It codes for CASSDDRGEQYF.

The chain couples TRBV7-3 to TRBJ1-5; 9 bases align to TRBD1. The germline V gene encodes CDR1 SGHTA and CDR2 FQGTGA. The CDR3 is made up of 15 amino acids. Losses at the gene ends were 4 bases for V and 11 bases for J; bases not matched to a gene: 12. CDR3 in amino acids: CASSSPRDRASAQHF. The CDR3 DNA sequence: TGTGCCAGCAGCTCCCCCCGGGACAGGGCGTCGGCCCAGCATTTT.

Here the CDR3 reads CSVDLQMGTDTQYF. Written as DNA, the CDR3 is TGCAGCGTTGATCTACAAATGGGCACAGATACGCAGTATTTT. V is TRBV29-1 and J is TRBJ2-3; D gene unclear. The CDR3 runs 14 residues. The germline V and J ends were trimmed by 3 bases and 1 base, with 11 bases remaining between them. Germline V CDR1 and CDR2: SQVTM, ANQGSEA.

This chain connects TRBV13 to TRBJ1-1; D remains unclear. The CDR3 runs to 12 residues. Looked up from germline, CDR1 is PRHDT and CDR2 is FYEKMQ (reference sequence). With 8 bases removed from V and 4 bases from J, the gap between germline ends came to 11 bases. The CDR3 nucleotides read TGTGCCAGCCGGGAGACCCCCACTGAAGCTTTCTTT. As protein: CASRETPTEAFF.

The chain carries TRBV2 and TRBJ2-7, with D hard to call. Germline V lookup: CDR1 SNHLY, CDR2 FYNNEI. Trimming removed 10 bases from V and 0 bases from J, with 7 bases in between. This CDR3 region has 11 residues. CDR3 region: CATESSYEQYF. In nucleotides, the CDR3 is TGTGCCACAGAAAGCTCCTACGAGCAGTACTTC.

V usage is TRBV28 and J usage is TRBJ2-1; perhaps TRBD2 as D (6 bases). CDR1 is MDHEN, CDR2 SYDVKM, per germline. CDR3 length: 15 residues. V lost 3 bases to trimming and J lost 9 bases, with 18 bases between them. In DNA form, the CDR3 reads TGTGCCAGCAGTTTCCACTCTAGCGAGGGACGTGAGCAGTTCTTC. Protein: CASSFHSSEGREQFF.

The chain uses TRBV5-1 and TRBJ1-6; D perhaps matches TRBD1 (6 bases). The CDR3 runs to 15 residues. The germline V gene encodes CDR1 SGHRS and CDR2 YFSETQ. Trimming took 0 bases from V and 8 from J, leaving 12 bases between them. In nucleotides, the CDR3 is TGCGCCAGCAGCTTGGCCCAACAGGGACATTCACCCCTCCACTTT. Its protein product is CASSLAQQGHSPLHF. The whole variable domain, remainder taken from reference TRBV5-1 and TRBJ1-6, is KAGVTQTPRYLIKTRGQQVTLSCSPISGHRSVSWYQQTPGQGLQFLFEYFSETQRNKGNFPGRFSGRQFSNSRSEMNVSTLELGDSALYLCASSLAQQGHSPLHFGNGTRLTVT.

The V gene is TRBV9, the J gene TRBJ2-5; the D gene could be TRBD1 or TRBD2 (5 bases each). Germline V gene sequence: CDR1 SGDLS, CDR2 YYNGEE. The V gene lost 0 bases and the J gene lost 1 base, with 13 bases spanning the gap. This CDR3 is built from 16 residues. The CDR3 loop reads CASSVAEGGGQETQYF. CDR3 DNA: TGTGCCAGCAGCGTAGCTGAGGGTGGGGGCCAAGAGACCCAGTACTTC.

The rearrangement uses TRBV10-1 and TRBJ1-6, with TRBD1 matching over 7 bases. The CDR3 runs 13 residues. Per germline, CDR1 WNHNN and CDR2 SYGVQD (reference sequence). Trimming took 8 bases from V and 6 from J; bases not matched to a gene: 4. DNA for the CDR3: TGCGCCAGCGACAGGGCATGTAATTCACCCCTCCACTTT. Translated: CASDRACNSPLHF.

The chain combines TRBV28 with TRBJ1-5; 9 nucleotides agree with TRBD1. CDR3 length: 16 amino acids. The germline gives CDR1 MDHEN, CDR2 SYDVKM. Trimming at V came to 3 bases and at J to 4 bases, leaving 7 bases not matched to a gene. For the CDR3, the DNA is TGTGCCAGCAGTTTTGGGACAGGGTCCGGAAATCAGCCCCAGCATTTT. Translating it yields CASSFGTGSGNQPQHF.

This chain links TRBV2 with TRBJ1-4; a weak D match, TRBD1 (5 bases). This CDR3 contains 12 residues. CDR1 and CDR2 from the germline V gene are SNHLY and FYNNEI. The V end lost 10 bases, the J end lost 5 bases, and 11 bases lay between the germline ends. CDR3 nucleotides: TGTGCCACGGGGCTGCGAAATGAAAAACTGTTTTTT. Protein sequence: CATGLRNEKLFF.

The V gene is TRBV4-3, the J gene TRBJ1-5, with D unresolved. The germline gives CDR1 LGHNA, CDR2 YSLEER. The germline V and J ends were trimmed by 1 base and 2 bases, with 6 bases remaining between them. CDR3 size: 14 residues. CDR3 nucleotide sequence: TGCGCCAGCAGCCAAGTTGTTGGCAATCAGCCCCAGCATTTT. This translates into CASSQVVGNQPQHF.

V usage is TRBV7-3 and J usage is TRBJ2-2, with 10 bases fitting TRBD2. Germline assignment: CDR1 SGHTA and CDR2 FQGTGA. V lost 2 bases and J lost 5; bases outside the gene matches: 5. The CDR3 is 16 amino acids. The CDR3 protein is CASSLSRTSGTGELFF. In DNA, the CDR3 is TGTGCCAGCAGCTTATCCAGGACTAGCGGAACCGGGGAGCTGTTTTTT.